The subject of this entry is one T cell receptor beta chain. These data are taken from a study of blood T cell repertoires in COVID-19. Only in-frame clones appear in the TCRdb table, and some are missing; sequencing was by immunoSEQ multiplex PCR. The table has roughly 330,000 clones, around 92% seen once; the top ten hold 5% to 7%. This clonotype originated in a man between 18 and 35 years old who had recovered from COVID-19. Sequencing was carried out using peripheral blood.

Here the CDR3 reads CASSVGGQGASTGELFF. The CDR3 DNA is TGTGCCAGCAGCGTAGGTGGACAGGGGGCGAGCACCGGGGAGCTGTTTTTT. This chain links TRBV9 with TRBJ2-2, with TRBD1 matching 11 bases. Germline V gives CDR1 SGDLS, CDR2 YYNGEE. The CDR3 sequence is 17 residues long. Trimming at V came to 0 bases and at J to 4 bases, leaving 5 bases not matched to a gene.